One sample yielded the 28 T cell receptor beta chains listed below, sequenced in a study of OX40 agonist ivuxolimab in advanced cancers. The method was immunoSEQ multiplex PCR; TCRdb's version includes in-frame clones alone and lacks a portion of them. The data show about 76,000 clones, with approximately 83% seen just once and under 3.5% held by the top ten. Material: CD4+ or CD8+ T cells sorted from blood, obtained in a trial of the OX40 agonist ivuxolimab. These receptors were obtained from an adult with an advanced solid tumor such as melanoma, head and neck, liver or kidney cancer.

Only a few counts were recorded for this clone. V is TRBV10-3 and J is TRBJ1-6; TRBD1 agrees at 7 bases. The CDR3 contains 16 residues. J lost 5 bases, V lost 4 bases, and 8 bases had no gene match. CDR1 ENHRY and CDR2 SYGVKD come from the germline V gene. The CDR3 DNA reads as TGTGCCATCAGTGTTAGGGCCGGGACAGATAATTCACCCCTCCACTTT. It translates to CAISVRAGTDNSPLHF.

V gene TRBV5-6 combines with J gene TRBJ2-1; weak D call: TRBD2 (6 bases). This CDR3 is 15 amino acids long. Trimming took off 3 bases at V and 7 bases at J, with 17 bases between the two ends. CDR1 is SGHDT and CDR2 is YYEEEE in the germline V gene. The CDR3 sequence is CASSSSVGRWNEQFF. CDR3 DNA: TGTGCCAGCAGCTCTAGCGTGGGTAGGTGGAATGAGCAGTTCTTC. The variable domain in full, completed from reference TRBV5-6 and TRBJ2-1, reads DAGVTQSPTHLIKTRGQQVTLRCSPKSGHDTVSWYQQALGQGPQFIFQYYEEEERQRGNFPDRFSGHQFPNYSSELNVNALLLGDSALYLCASSSSVGRWNEQFFGPGTRLTVL.

V gene TRBV7-9 combines with J gene TRBJ1-6; D gene ambiguous. The germline gives CDR1 SEHNR, CDR2 FQNEAQ (reference sequence). V shed 3 bases and J shed 10 bases, with 16 bases lying between them. CDR3 length: 15 residues. CDR3 sequence (DNA): TGTGCCAGCAGCTTGGAGTATCCTCTTGGGTCACCCCTCCACTTT. Protein: CASSLEYPLGSPLHF.

The chain uses TRBV5-1 and TRBJ1-1; 12 bases are shared with TRBD1. CDR1 is SGHRS and CDR2 is YFSETQ in the germline V gene. Losses at the gene ends were 3 bases for V and 1 base for J; bases not matched to a gene: 1. The CDR3 sequence is 15 residues long. CDR3 region: CASSSGQGANTEAFF. As DNA, the CDR3 is TGCGCCAGCAGCTCGGGACAGGGGGCGAACACTGAAGCTTTCTTT.

The chain has TRBV6-1 and TRBJ1-2; the D is unclear. The germline V gene encodes CDR1 MNHNS and CDR2 SASEGT. CDR3 length: 13 residues. V lost 3 bases and J 4 bases, leaving 9 bases between the germline ends. This CDR3 is CASSDLTGYGYTF. Written as DNA, the CDR3 is TGTGCCAGCAGTGACCTCACCGGCTATGGCTACACCTTC.

The rearrangement uses TRBV7-3 and TRBJ1-1; TRBD1 matches 8 bases. CDR3 size: 15 residues. Germline CDR1 and CDR2: SGHTA and FQGTGA. The V segment lost 1 base and the J segment 1 base; nucleotides outside the gene matches: 2. The CDR3 DNA reads as TGTGCCAGCAGCTTAATAGGACAGGGGAACACTGAAGCTTTCTTT. Its protein product is CASSLIGQGNTEAFF.

In this sample, this clone turned up a few times. The DNA for the CDR3 is TGTGCCAGCAGCTTGGGGAGGACAGGGGTCGCCGAGCAGTACTTC. Translation gives CASSLGRTGVAEQYF. The chain couples TRBV7-3 to TRBJ2-7; 9 nucleotides agree with TRBD1. The CDR3 is 15 residues long. Germline V CDR1 and CDR2: SGHTA, FQGTGA. The V segment lost 3 bases and the J segment 6 bases; nucleotides outside the gene matches: 9.

In this sample, this clone turned up once. This chain uses TRBV6-5 with TRBJ2-7; tentative D call: TRBD2 (5 bases). V gave up 7 bases and J gave up 2 bases, with 12 bases separating them. Germline CDR1 MNHEY, CDR2 SVGAGI. The CDR3 runs 13 residues. CDR3 bases: TGTGCCAGCAACAAACTAGGGACCTACGAGCAGTACTTC. Translated, it gives CASNKLGTYEQYF.

The J gene is TRBJ2-3, the V gene TRBV5-1; 13 nucleotides align to TRBD2. V lost 4 bases to trimming and J lost 4 bases; unmatched junction nucleotides: 3. CDR1 SGHRS and CDR2 YFSETQ come from the germline V gene. This CDR3 region has 15 residues. The CDR3 coding sequence is TGCGCCAGCAGCCCTGGGACTAGCGGGGCAGATACGCAGTATTTT. Translating gives CASSPGTSGADTQYF.

This chain uses TRBV15 with TRBJ2-2; D possibly matches TRBD1 or TRBD2 (5 bases each). Germline V gene sequence: CDR1 LNHNV, CDR2 YYDKDF (reference sequence). V lost 1 base to trimming and J lost 0 bases, with 21 bases between them. CDR3 length: 20 amino acids. The CDR3 region is CATSRGLGVYSLANTGELFF. The DNA of the CDR3 is TGTGCCACCAGCAGAGGTTTGGGGGTTTATTCGCTTGCGAACACCGGGGAGCTGTTTTTT.

This clone appeared a few times. V is TRBV6-5 and J is TRBJ2-7, with a weak D call TRBD2 (5 bases). Germline assignment: CDR1 MNHEY and CDR2 SVGAGI. CDR3 length: 12 amino acids. Trimming took 2 bases from V and 5 from J, leaving 7 bases between them. For the CDR3, the DNA is TGTGCCAGCAGTTACCGGGGTAACGAGCAGTACTTC. Encoded protein: CASSYRGNEQYF.

This CDR3 reads CSVGGASGLNTGELFF. The CDR3 DNA is TGCAGCGTTGGGGGGGCTAGCGGGTTGAACACCGGGGAGCTGTTTTTT. The chain joins TRBV29-1 to TRBJ2-2; 8 bases are shared with TRBD2. This CDR3 has 16 amino acids. Trimming at V came to 4 bases and at J to 1 base, leaving 8 bases not matched to a gene. Germline CDR1 SQVTM, CDR2 ANQGSEA.

The chain couples TRBV5-6 to TRBJ1-1, with 10 positions matching TRBD1. The CDR3 runs to 16 residues. Germline V gene lookup returns CDR1 SGHDT and CDR2 YYEEEE. V dropped 4 bases and J dropped 0; count of bases not matched to a gene: 6. The CDR3 loop is CASSPGQGGLNTEAFF. The CDR3 DNA reads as TGTGCCAGCAGCCCTGGACAGGGGGGGTTGAACACTGAAGCTTTCTTT.

This clone showed up just a few times. The V gene is TRBV7-2, the J gene TRBJ2-7, with 8 bases aligning to TRBD2. Germline values: CDR1 SGHTA, CDR2 FQGNSA. Losses at the gene ends were 1 base for V and 2 bases for J; bases not matched to a gene: 7. The CDR3 extends over 16 amino acids. The CDR3 is CASSLVGGGRTYEQYF. DNA for the CDR3: TGTGCCAGCAGCTTAGTCGGGGGGGGCAGGACCTACGAGCAGTACTTC.

The rearrangement joins TRBV29-1 to TRBJ1-2, with a tentative D call TRBD1 (6 bases). The CDR3 consists of 11 residues. The V gene's germline CDR1 is SQVTM and CDR2 ANQGSEA. V was cut by 3 bases and J by 7 bases, with 9 bases left in between. CDR3 residues: CSVDSGVGYTF. The CDR3 DNA reads TGCAGCGTTGATTCAGGGGTTGGCTACACCTTC.

The chain couples TRBV15 to TRBJ2-5; no clear D. The length of the CDR3 is 13 residues. Germline lookup yields CDR1 LNHNV and CDR2 YYDKDF (reference sequence). Between the trimmed V and J ends, which lost 1 base and 4 bases, there was a span of 7 bases. CDR3 residues: CATSRVGLETQYF. As DNA, the CDR3 is TGTGCCACCAGCAGAGTCGGGCTAGAGACCCAGTACTTC.

Ten or more counts support this clone. The chain recombines TRBV19 with TRBJ1-1; TRBD1 might be the D (6 bases). Germline CDR1 reads LNHDA; CDR2 reads SQIVND (reference sequence). V was cut by 9 bases and J by 11 bases, with 16 bases left in between. The CDR3 has 11 residues. The CDR3: CASLGGLRAFF. The CDR3 nucleotides are TGTGCCAGCTTAGGGGGGCTGCGCGCTTTCTTT. Filled out from reference TRBV19 and TRBJ1-1, the complete variable domain reads DGGITQSPKYLFRKEGQNVTLSCEQNLNHDAMYWYRQDPGQGLRLIYYSQIVNDFQKGDIAEGYSVSREKKESFPLTVTSAQKNPTAFYLCASLGGLRAFFGQGTRLTVV.

Here the CDR3 reads CASSLRTGYGNTIYF. The DNA for the CDR3 is TGTGCCAGCAGCTTACGAACAGGGTATGGAAACACCATATATTTT. This rearrangement joins TRBV5-6 to TRBJ1-3, with a possible D match to TRBD1 (6 bases). The CDR3 totals 15 residues. CDR1 is SGHDT, CDR2 YYEEEE, per germline. Trimming took 2 bases from V and 3 from J, leaving 12 bases between them.

The V gene is TRBV7-2, the J gene TRBJ1-2, with D possibly matching TRBD1 (6 bases). The germline V gene encodes CDR1 SGHTA and CDR2 FQGNSA. The CDR3 has 16 amino acids. Trimming removed 0 bases at V and 3 bases at J, with 14 bases between. CDR3 bases: TGTGCCAGCAGCTTAGCCGGTCGGGGGCGCGACTATGGCTACACCTTC. Translating gives CASSLAGRGRDYGYTF. The full variable domain, with the rest looked up from reference TRBV7-2 and TRBJ1-2, is GAGVSQSPSNKVTEKGKDVELRCDPISGHTALYWYRQSLGQGLEFLIYFQGNSAPDKSGLPSDRFSAERTGGSVSTLTIQRTQQEDSAVYLCASSLAGRGRDYGYTFGSGTRLTVV.

This clone came up once. In the same sample, other DNA sequences code for this CDR3. The J gene is TRBJ1-5, the V gene TRBV5-4; no clear D gene. Germline V gene data show CDR1 as SGHNT and CDR2 as YYREEE (reference sequence). V was trimmed by 4 bases and J by 4 bases, leaving 12 bases between them. This CDR3 contains 14 residues. The CDR3 region is CASSQGEGNQPQHF. CDR3 DNA sequence: TGTGCCAGCAGCCAAGGTGAAGGGAATCAGCCCCAGCATTTT.

The V gene is TRBV12-5, the J gene TRBJ2-1; TRBD2 matches 11 bases. V was clipped by 6 bases and J by 1 base; unmatched bases: 5. The CDR3 loop spans 16 amino acids. Germline V gene data show CDR1 as LGHNT and CDR2 as FRNRAP. CDR3 sequence: CASGRWTSGSYNEQFF. DNA of the CDR3: TGTGCTAGTGGCCGTTGGACTAGCGGGTCCTACAATGAGCAGTTCTTC.

This clone was observed once. V is TRBV6-6 and J is TRBJ2-1, with 7 bases matching TRBD1. The junction had 6 bases not matched to a gene; V was cut back by 5 bases and J by 5 bases. Germline CDR1 reads MNHNY; CDR2 reads SVGAGI (reference sequence). The CDR3 is made up of 14 amino acids. CDR3 sequence: CASSATGDHNEQFF. The DNA for the CDR3 is TGTGCCAGCAGTGCTACAGGGGATCACAATGAGCAGTTCTTC.

This clone came up a few times. V usage is TRBV2 and J usage is TRBJ1-5; 8 bases match TRBD1. Germline lookup yields CDR1 SNHLY and CDR2 FYNNEI. CDR3 length: 15 residues. Trimming removed 7 bases from V and 2 bases from J; junction bases left unmatched: 7. CDR3 nucleotides: TGTGCCAGCACAGGACAGGGATCGGGCAATCAGCCCCAGCATTTT. Amino acids: CASTGQGSGNQPQHF.

This clone appeared once. The chain employs TRBV5-8 and TRBJ2-7; TRBD2 matches at 9 bases. V lost 4 bases, J lost 2 bases, and 10 bases stayed unmatched. CDR1 is SGHTS and CDR2 is YDEGEE in the germline V gene. This CDR3 is 16 amino acids long. The CDR3 protein is CASSPLGGRGTYEQYF. CDR3 nucleotide sequence: TGTGCCAGCAGCCCACTTGGCGGGAGGGGTACCTACGAGCAGTACTTC.

J is TRBJ2-3 and V is TRBV27; the match to TRBD1 covers 9 bases. The CDR3 totals 14 residues. Looked up from germline, CDR1 is MNHEY and CDR2 is SMNVEV (reference sequence). With V trimmed by 3 bases and J by 4 bases, 2 bases remained unmatched. In nucleotides, the CDR3 is TGTGCCAGCAGTTTGGGACAGGGCCCAGATACGCAGTATTTT. Its translation: CASSLGQGPDTQYF.

The CDR3 DNA reads TGCGCCAGCAGCTTGCCCTGGACTACTGGAAACACCATATATTTT. It yields the protein CASSLPWTTGNTIYF. The chain couples TRBV5-1 to TRBJ1-3; D uncertain. The ends were cut back, 1 base at V and 2 bases at J, with 10 bases in the middle. Germline CDR1 reads SGHRS; CDR2 reads YFSETQ. This CDR3 has 15 amino acids.

The chain couples TRBV29-1 to TRBJ2-1; D unclear. There are 14 residues in the CDR3. Germline CDR1 reads SQVTM; CDR2 reads ANQGSEA. Trimming removed 4 bases at V and 2 bases at J, with 12 bases between. This chain's CDR3 is CSVVTDQPYNEQFF. Here the CDR3 DNA reads TGCAGCGTTGTAACCGACCAACCCTACAATGAGCAGTTCTTC.

This chain links TRBV7-2 with TRBJ2-1; 11 bases map to TRBD2. V was clipped by 3 bases and J by 11 bases; unmatched bases: 3. This CDR3 spans 13 amino acids. The germline gives CDR1 SGHTA, CDR2 FQGNSA. The CDR3 here is CASSLGTSGKQFF. CDR3 nucleotide sequence: TGTGCCAGCAGCTTGGGGACTAGCGGTAAGCAGTTCTTC. Full variable domain (rest looked up from reference TRBV7-2 and TRBJ2-1): GAGVSQSPSNKVTEKGKDVELRCDPISGHTALYWYRQSLGQGLEFLIYFQGNSAPDKSGLPSDRFSAERTGGSVSTLTIQRTQQEDSAVYLCASSLGTSGKQFFGPGTRLTVL.